Below, 5 T cell receptor beta chains from the same sample are listed, as sequenced in a study of blood T cell repertoires in COVID-19. The method was immunoSEQ multiplex PCR; TCRdb's version includes in-frame clones alone and lacks a portion of them. The table lists about 120,000 clones, more than 75% of them singletons. The sample comprised peripheral blood. The receptors stem from a man between 60 and 75 years old with acute or convalescent COVID-19.

This CDR3 reads CASSLQTGIRADTQYF. CDR3 in DNA: TGTGCCAGCAGCTTACAAACAGGGATTCGAGCAGATACGCAGTATTTT. This chain connects TRBV5-5 to TRBJ2-3; weak D call: TRBD1 (6 bases). CDR3 size: 16 residues. CDR1 is SGHKS and CDR2 is YYEKEE in the germline V gene (reference sequence). The V end lost 2 bases, the J end lost 4 bases, and 17 bases lay between the germline ends.

This chain connects TRBV6-2 or TRBV6-3 to TRBJ2-2; D gene unclear. Germline lookup yields CDR1 MNHEY and CDR2 SVGEGT. There are 16 residues in the CDR3. The germline V and J ends were trimmed by 5 bases and 5 bases, with 18 bases remaining between them. DNA for the CDR3: TGTGCCAGCAGTAACAGAGAAAATACCCTTACCGGGGAGCTGTTTTTT. This translates into CASSNRENTLTGELFF.

The sample holds a few counts of this clone. This rearrangement joins TRBV3-1 (or the pseudogene TRBV3-2) to TRBJ2-1, with 9 nucleotides matching TRBD2. CDR1 LGHDT and CDR2 YNNKEL come from the germline V gene (reference sequence). This CDR3 has 19 amino acids. Germline trimming cut 1 base from V and 0 bases from J; bases unmatched to any gene: 10. The DNA for the CDR3 is TGTGCCAGCAGCCAAGCGGCGGGAGGGCCGGGGAGCTCCTACAATGAGCAGTTCTTC. Protein: CASSQAAGGPGSSYNEQFF.

The chain combines TRBV28 with TRBJ2-7, with 7 bases that match TRBD2. The V gene end was trimmed by 10 bases and the J gene end by 2 bases; junction bases not matched to a gene: 14. The CDR3 totals 15 residues. Germline V CDR1 and CDR2: MDHEN, SYDVKM. The DNA for the CDR3 is TGTGCCATCCTATCCTCCTGGGCGGGAGCCTACGAGCAGTACTTC. It is translated as CAILSSWAGAYEQYF. Supplemented by reference TRBV28 and TRBJ2-7, the full variable domain reads DVKVTQSSRYLVKRTGEKVFLECVQDMDHENMFWYRQDPGLGLRLIYFSYDVKMKEKGDIPEGYSVSREKKERFSLILESASTNQTSMYLCAILSSWAGAYEQYFGPGTRLTVT.

Only a few counts were recorded for this clone. This chain joins TRBV28 and TRBJ2-3, with TRBD2 matching 8 bases. Germline V CDR1 and CDR2: MDHEN, SYDVKM. The CDR3 runs to 16 residues. V was clipped by 2 bases and J by 4 bases; unmatched bases: 8. Here the CDR3 reads CASSLGAGGGADTQYF. The CDR3 nucleotides read TGTGCCAGCAGTTTAGGGGCGGGAGGAGGGGCAGATACGCAGTATTTT. The variable domain in full, with the rest retrieved from reference TRBV28 and TRBJ2-3, is DVKVTQSSRYLVKRTGEKVFLECVQDMDHENMFWYRQDPGLGLRLIYFSYDVKMKEKGDIPEGYSVSREKKERFSLILESASTNQTSMYLCASSLGAGGGADTQYFGPGTRLTVL.